One T cell receptor (beta chain) is described in this entry. Antigen unknown. This sample is part of a study of identifying expanded T cells in peripheral blood. General study points: Across healthy donors, higher total template counts meant significantly greater roughly 2-week count variance. Over two and four weeks, about 15 and 19 clones changed, versus more than 1 between replicates.

Trimming pared 3 bases from V and 1 base from J, leaving 2 bases between. Germline V gene data show CDR1 as GTSNPN and CDR2 as SVGIG (reference sequence). This CDR3 region has 11 residues. Some clones are missing from TCRdb's copy, which holds only in-frame ones; the method was immunoSEQ multiplex PCR. The sample carries tens of thousands of clones, about 85% recorded once. The origin of this receptor is a person aged 18-70 years in good health. J is TRBJ2-3 and V is TRBV30; no firm D call. Sequenced input: blood. The CDR3 sequence: CAWRGTDTQYF. The CDR3, as DNA: TGTGCCTGGAGGGGCACAGATACGCAGTATTTT.